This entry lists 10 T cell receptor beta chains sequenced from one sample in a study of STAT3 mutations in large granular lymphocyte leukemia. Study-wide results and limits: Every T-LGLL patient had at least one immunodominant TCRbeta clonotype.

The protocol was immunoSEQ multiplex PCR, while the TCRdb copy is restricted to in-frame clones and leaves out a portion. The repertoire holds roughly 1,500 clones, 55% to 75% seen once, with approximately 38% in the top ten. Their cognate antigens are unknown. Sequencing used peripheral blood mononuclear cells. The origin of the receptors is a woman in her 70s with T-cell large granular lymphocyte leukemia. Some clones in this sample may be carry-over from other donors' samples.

The DNA for the CDR3 is TGTGCCAGCTCACCCACTACAGGGTTGAACTATGGCTACACCTTC. Amino acid sequence: CASSPTTGLNYGYTF. This sequence joins TRBV18 and TRBJ1-2; a weak D match, TRBD1 (6 bases). Per the germline V gene, CDR1 is KGHSH and CDR2 is LQKENI. The CDR3 loop spans 15 amino acids. V lost 3 bases and J 2 bases, leaving 13 bases between the germline ends.

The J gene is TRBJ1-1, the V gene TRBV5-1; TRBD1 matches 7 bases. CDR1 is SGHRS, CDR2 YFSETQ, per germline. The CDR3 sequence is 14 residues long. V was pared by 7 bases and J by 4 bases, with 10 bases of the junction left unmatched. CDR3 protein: CASSSAGGFTEAFF. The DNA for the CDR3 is TGCGCCAGCTCGTCGGCAGGGGGTTTCACTGAAGCTTTCTTT. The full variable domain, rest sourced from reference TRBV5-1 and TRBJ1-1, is KAGVTQTPRYLIKTRGQQVTLSCSPISGHRSVSWYQQTPGQGLQFLFEYFSETQRNKGNFPGRFSGRQFSNSRSEMNVSTLELGDSALYLCASSSAGGFTEAFFGQGTRLTVV.

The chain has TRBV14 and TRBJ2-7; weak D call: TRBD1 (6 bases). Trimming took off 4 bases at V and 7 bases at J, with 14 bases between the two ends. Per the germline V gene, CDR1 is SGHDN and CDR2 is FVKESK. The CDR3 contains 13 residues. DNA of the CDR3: TGTGCCAGCAGCCGTCAGGGGCCCTGGGAGCAGTACTTC. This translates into CASSRQGPWEQYF.

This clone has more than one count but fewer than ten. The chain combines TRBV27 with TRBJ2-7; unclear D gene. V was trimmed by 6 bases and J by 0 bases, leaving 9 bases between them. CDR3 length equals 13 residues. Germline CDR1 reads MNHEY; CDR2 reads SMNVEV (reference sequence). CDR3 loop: CASRPSSSYEQYF. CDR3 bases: TGTGCCAGCAGGCCATCGAGCTCCTACGAGCAGTACTTC.

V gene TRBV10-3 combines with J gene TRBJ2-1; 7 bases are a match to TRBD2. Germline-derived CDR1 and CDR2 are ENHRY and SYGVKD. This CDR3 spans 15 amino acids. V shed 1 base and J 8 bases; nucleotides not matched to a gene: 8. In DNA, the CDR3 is TGTGCCATCAGTGAGTTACACGGGACTATGGATGAGCAGTTCTTC. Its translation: CAISELHGTMDEQFF.

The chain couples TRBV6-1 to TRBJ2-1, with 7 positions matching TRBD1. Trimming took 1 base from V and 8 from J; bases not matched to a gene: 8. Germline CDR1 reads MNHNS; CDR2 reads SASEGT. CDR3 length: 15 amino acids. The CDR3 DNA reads TGTGCCAGCAGTGAAGGGACAGGTCAAGTGGATGAGCAGTTCTTC. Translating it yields CASSEGTGQVDEQFF.

This CDR3 is CASSEFGQSNQPQHF. The CDR3 nucleotides read TGTGCCAGCAGTGAATTCGGGCAGAGCAATCAGCCCCAGCATTTT. The chain couples TRBV6-1 to TRBJ1-5, with D unclear. Germline V gene sequence: CDR1 MNHNS, CDR2 SASEGT. The CDR3 loop spans 15 amino acids. V lost 2 bases to trimming and J lost 1 base, with 9 bases between them.

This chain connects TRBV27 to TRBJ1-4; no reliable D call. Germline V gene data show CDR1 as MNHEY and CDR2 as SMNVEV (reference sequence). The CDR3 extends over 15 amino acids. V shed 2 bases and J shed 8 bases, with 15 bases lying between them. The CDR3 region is CASSLMGIRGEKLFF. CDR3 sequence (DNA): TGTGCCAGCAGTTTAATGGGGATACGGGGAGAAAAACTGTTTTTT.

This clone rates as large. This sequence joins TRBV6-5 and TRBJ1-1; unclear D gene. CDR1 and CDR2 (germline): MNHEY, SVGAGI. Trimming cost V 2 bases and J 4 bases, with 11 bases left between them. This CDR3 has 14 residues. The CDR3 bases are TGTGCCAGCAGTTACGGCGGGGAGGGCACTGAAGCTTTCTTT. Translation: CASSYGGEGTEAFF.

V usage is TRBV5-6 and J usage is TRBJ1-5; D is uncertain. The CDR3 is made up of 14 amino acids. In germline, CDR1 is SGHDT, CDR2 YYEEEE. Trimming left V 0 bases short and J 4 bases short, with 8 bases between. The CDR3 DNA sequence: TGTGCCAGCAGCTTGGCCTCCGGGAATCAGCCCCAGCATTTT. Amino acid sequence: CASSLASGNQPQHF.